The T cell receptor beta chain under discussion was sequenced for a study of blood T cells in healthy people across ages. Sample-barcoded 5' priming and a J-beta primer mix drove a second PCR of 7 to 11 cycles. One entry per CDR3 protein, called by TCRdb with MiXCR from the 5' RACE reads. The sample holds about 1,500,000 distinct CDR3 sequences, around 42% seen once. The authors isolated at least 7 million PBMCs per sample. V lost 2 bases and J lost 2; bases outside the gene matches: 6. Germline CDR1 is MNHNS and CDR2 is SASEGT. This CDR3 contains 18 residues. Sequencing was carried out using blood. This receptor was obtained from a woman between 18 and 29 years old in good health. The V and J genes are TRBV6-1 and TRBJ2-5; TRBD2 matches at 15 bases. The CDR3 here is CASSEQGLAGGRQETQYF. DNA for the CDR3: TGTGCCAGCAGTGAACAGGGACTAGCGGGAGGCAGACAAGAGACCCAGTACTTC.